This TCR beta chain was identified in a study of cytomegalovirus exposure and HLA in healthy donors. Study as a whole: The 95 to 150 validation repertoires used a platform that matched the one used for the 600 to 700 first-cohort repertoires, as a later analysis reported. Overall study results and limits: There were approximately 150 TCR beta chains listed as cytomegalovirus-associated.

Turning to this clone: Its antigen is as yet unknown.

The protocol was immunoSEQ multiplex PCR, while the TCRdb copy is restricted to in-frame clones and leaves out a portion. The sample includes approximately 280,000 clones, about 86% of them seen just once. The sequence derives from a young woman in good health and CMV-seronegative. Specimen: PBMCs.

The CDR3 coding sequence is TGTGCCAGCAGTTTAGTTGGCGGGACTGGCTACACCTTC. It translates to CASSLVGGTGYTF. The chain uses TRBV28 and TRBJ1-2; D possibly corresponds to TRBD1 (5 bases). Germline loops: CDR1 MDHEN, CDR2 SYDVKM. The CDR3 loop spans 13 amino acids. Trimming shortened V by 2 bases and J by 7 bases, and 11 bases separated the two germline ends.